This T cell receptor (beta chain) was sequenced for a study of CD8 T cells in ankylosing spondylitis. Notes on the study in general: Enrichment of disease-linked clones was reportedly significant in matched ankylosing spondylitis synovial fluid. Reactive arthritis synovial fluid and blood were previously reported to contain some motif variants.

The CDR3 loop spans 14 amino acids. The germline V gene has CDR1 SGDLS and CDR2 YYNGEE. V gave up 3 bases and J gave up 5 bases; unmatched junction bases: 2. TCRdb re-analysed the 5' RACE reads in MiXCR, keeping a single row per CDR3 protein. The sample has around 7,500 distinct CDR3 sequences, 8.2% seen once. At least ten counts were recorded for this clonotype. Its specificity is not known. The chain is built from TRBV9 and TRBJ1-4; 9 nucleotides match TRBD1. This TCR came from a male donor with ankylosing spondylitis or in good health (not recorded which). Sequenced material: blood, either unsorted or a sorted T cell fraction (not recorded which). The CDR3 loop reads CASSGDRGNEKLFF. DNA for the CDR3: TGTGCCAGCAGCGGAGACAGGGGGAATGAAAAACTGTTTTTT.